The clone carrying this TCR beta chain was detected ten times or more. Its antigen is still unknown. This CDR3 has 15 residues. V gave up 11 bases and J gave up 7 bases; unmatched junction bases: 17. Germline V gives CDR1 SNHLY, CDR2 FYNNEI. Time point: newly diagnosed GD, antithyroid drugs for less than 3 months. Researchers made the TCR library from RNA that was extracted from PBMCs. In building TCR beta libraries, iRepertoire HTBI primers were used together with Arm-PCR of CDR3 regions. From the multiplex PCR reads, TCRdb called clonotypes with MiXCR, one entry per CDR3 protein. The sample yields about 330,000 distinct CDR3 sequences, about 17% seen once. This sample was taken from a study of regulatory T cells in long-lasting Graves disease. Study conclusions and caveats: Persistent disease was associated with favored TRBV28 usage and with favored use of TRBJ1-2 and TRBJ2-5.

This sample was also put to use in a study of T cells in Graves' hyperthyroidism and ophthalmopathy.

Here the sequenced sample was peripheral blood mononuclear cells (PBMCs), taken at new diagnosis, from a patient treated with antithyroid drugs. The chain uses TRBV2 and TRBJ2-7, with 10 bases identical to TRBD2. The clonotype comes from a woman between 18 and 29 years old with Graves disease. CDR3 protein: CAGIYTSGISGEQYF. The CDR3 nucleotides are TGTGCCGGTATATATACTAGCGGGATCTCAGGGGAGCAGTACTTC.